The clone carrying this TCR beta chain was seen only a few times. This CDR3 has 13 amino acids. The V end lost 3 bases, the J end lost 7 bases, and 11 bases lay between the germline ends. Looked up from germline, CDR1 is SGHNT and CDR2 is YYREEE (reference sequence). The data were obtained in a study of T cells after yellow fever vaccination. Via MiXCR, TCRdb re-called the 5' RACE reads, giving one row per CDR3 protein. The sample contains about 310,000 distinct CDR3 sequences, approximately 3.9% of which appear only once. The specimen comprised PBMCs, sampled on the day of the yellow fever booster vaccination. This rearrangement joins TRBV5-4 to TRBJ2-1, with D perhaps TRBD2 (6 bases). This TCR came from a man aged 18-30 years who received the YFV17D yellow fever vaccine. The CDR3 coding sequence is TGTGCCAGCAGCTCCTATAGCGGTAATGAGCAGTTCTTC. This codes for CASSSYSGNEQFF.